This entry concerns a single T cell receptor beta chain. Original methodology: Cell counts per sample came from amplifying reference gene primers. Only in-frame clones appear in the TCRdb table, and some are missing; sequencing was by immunoSEQ multiplex PCR. That table supplies the V and J calls and clone size; D and trimming were determined from the DNA. The sample has more than 25,000 clones; roughly 89% are singletons. Per germline, CDR1 SNHLY and CDR2 FYNNEI. J lost 4 bases, V lost 5 bases, and 10 bases had no gene match. CDR3 length: 15 amino acids. This specimen comes from a study of blood T cell repertoires in COVID-19.

The sequenced sample was peripheral blood. This sequence originates from a human donor with acute or convalescent COVID-19. The donor label of this sample is uncertain. V gene TRBV2 combines with J gene TRBJ1-1; TRBD1 aligns across 7 bases. The CDR3 here is CASSFRTGSSTEAFF. DNA for the CDR3: TGTGCCAGCAGTTTCCGGACAGGCTCCTCCACTGAAGCTTTCTTT.